This TCR beta chain is from a study of T cell responses to AZD1222 COVID-19 vaccine. Profiled with immunoSEQ multiplex PCR; TCRdb holds only in-frame clones, not every one. Counted here are 150,000 to 200,000 clones, roughly 92% occurring once; the ten biggest clones make up about 0.6%. General study points: Females outnumbered males among donors, who were mostly white British; clonal diversity was possibly underestimated. Nearly half of spike-specific TCRs reportedly target unmutated variant regions. Vaccination with two AZD1222 doses was followed by a rise in Spike-specific TCR breadth and depth. Across the whole spike, CD4 TCRs peaked at regions 160-218 and 743-854.

Details on this clone: No antigen is known for it.

Sequencing used peripheral blood, obtained on day 0 of AZD1222 vaccination. The receptor comes from an adult in good health.

As DNA, the CDR3 is TGTGCCATCAGTGACCCTGTAGCGGGAGGGCCTAGGGCGGCTCGGGGCACAGATACGCAGTATTTT. This codes for CAISDPVAGGPRAARGTDTQYF. The chain links TRBV10-3 to TRBJ2-3, with 11 bases lining up with TRBD2. The CDR3 runs 22 residues. The germline V gene has CDR1 ENHRY and CDR2 SYGVKD. Germline trimming cut 3 bases from V and 1 base from J; bases unmatched to any gene: 21.